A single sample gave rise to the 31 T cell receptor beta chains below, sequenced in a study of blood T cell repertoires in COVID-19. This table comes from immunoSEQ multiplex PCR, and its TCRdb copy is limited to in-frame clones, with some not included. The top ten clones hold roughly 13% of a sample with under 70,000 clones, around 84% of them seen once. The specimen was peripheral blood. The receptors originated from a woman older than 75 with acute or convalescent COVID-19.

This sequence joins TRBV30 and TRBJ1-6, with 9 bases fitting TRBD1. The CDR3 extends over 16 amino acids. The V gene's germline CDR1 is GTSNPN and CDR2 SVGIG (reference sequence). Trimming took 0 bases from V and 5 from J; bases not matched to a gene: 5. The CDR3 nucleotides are TGTGCCTGGAGTGTAGGTTGGACAGGGGATAATTCACCCCTCCACTTT. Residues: CAWSVGWTGDNSPLHF.

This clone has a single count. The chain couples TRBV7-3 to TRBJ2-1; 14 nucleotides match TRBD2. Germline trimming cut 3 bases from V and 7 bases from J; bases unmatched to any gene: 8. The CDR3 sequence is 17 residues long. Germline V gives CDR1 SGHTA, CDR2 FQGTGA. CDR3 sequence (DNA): TGTGCCAGCAGCTTCCCGGGACTAGCGGGGGATGTGAATGAGCAGTTCTTC. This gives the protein CASSFPGLAGDVNEQFF.

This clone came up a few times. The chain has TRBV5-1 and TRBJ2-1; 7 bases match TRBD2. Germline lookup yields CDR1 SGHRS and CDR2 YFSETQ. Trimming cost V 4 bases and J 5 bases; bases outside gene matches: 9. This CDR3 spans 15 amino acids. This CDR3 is CASSPGGIRNNEQFF. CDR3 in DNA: TGCGCCAGCAGCCCGGGGGGAATCCGGAACAATGAGCAGTTCTTC.

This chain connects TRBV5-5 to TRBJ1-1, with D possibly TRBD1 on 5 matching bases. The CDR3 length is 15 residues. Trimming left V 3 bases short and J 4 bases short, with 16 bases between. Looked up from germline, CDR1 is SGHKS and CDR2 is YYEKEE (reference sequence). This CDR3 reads CASSSPRGGATEAFF. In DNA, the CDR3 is TGTGCCAGCAGCTCTCCTCGTGGTGGGGCCACTGAAGCTTTCTTT.

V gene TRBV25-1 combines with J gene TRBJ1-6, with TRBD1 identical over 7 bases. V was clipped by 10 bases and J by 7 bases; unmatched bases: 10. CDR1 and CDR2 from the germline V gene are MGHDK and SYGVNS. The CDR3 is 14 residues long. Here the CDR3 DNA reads TGTGCCACGCCAACAGGGGACCTCAATTCACCCCTCCACTTT. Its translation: CATPTGDLNSPLHF.

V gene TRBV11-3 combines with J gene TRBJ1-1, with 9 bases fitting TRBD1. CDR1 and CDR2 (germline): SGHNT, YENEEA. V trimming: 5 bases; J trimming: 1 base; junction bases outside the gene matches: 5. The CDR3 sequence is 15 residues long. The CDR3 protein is CASSPRDRENTEAFF. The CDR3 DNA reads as TGTGCCAGCAGCCCCCGGGACAGGGAGAACACTGAAGCTTTCTTT. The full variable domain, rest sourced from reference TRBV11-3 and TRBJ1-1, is EAGVVQSPRYKIIEKKQPVAFWCNPISGHNTLYWYLQNLGQGPELLIRYENEEAVDDSQLPKDRFSAERLKGVDSTLKIQPAELGDSAVYLCASSPRDRENTEAFFGQGTRLTVV.

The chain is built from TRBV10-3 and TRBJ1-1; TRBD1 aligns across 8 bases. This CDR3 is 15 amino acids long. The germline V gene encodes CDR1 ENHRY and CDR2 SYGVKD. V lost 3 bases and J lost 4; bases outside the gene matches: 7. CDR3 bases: TGTGCCATCAGTGAACTCAATACAGGGGGCACTGAAGCTTTCTTT. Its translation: CAISELNTGGTEAFF.

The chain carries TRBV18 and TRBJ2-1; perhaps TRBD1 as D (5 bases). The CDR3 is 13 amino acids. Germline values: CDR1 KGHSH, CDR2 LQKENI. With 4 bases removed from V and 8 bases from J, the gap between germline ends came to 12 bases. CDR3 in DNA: TGTGCCAGCTCACTAGGACAATCTTATGAGCAGTTCTTC. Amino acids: CASSLGQSYEQFF.

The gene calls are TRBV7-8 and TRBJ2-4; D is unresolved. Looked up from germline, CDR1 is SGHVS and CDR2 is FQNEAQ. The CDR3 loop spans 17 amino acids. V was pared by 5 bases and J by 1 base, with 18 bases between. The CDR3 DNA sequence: TGTGCCAGCAGCCCCCCCCTGCGTTTAGAGGCCAAAAACATTCAGTACTTC. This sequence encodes CASSPPLRLEAKNIQYF.

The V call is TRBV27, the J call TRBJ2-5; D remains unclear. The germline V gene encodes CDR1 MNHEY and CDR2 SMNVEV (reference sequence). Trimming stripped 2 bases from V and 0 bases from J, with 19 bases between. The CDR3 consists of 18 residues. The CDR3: CASSLVWRQYYDQETQYF. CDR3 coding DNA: TGTGCCAGCAGTTTAGTGTGGCGTCAGTACTACGACCAAGAGACCCAGTACTTC.

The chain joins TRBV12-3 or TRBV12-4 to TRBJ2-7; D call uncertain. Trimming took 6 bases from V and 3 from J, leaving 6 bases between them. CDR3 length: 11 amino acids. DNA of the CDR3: TGTGCCAGCAGCTCTAACTACGAGCAGTACTTC. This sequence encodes CASSSNYEQYF.

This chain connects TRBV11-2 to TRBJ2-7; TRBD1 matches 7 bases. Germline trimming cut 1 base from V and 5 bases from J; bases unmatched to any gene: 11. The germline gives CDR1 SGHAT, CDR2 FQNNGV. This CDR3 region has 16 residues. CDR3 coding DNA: TGTGCCAGCAGCTTAGCCCATTGGACAGGTAGAGACGAGCAGTACTTC. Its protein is CASSLAHWTGRDEQYF. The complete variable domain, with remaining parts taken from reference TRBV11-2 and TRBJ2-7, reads EAGVAQSPRYKIIEKRQSVAFWCNPISGHATLYWYQQILGQGPKLLIQFQNNGVVDDSQLPKDRFSAERLKGVDSTLKIQPAKLEDSAVYLCASSLAHWTGRDEQYFGPGTRLTVT.

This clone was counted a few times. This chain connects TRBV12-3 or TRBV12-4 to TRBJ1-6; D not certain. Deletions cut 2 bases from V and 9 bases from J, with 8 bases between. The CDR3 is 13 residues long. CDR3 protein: CASSLKGVSPLHF. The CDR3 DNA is TGTGCCAGCAGTTTAAAGGGAGTTTCACCCCTCCACTTT.

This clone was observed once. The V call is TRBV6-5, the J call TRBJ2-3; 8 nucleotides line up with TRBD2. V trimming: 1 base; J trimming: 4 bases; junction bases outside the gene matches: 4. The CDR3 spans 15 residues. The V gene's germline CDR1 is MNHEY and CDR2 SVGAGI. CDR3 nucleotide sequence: TGTGCCAGCAGTTACTACCGGGGGGGGGCAGATACGCAGTATTTT. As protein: CASSYYRGGADTQYF.

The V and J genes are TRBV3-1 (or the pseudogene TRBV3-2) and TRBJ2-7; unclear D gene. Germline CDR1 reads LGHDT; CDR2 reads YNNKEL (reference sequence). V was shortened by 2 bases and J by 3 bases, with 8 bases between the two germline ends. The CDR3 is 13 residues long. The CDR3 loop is CASSQPPIYEQYF. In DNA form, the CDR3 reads TGTGCCAGCAGCCAACCTCCTATCTACGAGCAGTACTTC.

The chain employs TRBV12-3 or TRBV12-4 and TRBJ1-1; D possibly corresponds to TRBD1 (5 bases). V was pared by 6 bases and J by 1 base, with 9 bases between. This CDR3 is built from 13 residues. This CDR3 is CASSKTANTEAFF. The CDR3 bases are TGTGCCAGCAGCAAGACAGCGAACACTGAAGCTTTCTTT.

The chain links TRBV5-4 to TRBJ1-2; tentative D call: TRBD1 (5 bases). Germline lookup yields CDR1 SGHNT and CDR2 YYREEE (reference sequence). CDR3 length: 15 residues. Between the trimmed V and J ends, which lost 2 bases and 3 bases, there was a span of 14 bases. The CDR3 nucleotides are TGTGCCAGCAGCTTTACAGGATCAACGGACTATGGCTACACCTTC. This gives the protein CASSFTGSTDYGYTF.

The CDR3 region is CASSKGLGASDTQYF. CDR3 bases: TGTGCCAGCTCGAAAGGACTAGGGGCCTCAGATACGCAGTATTTT. The V and J genes are TRBV7-7 and TRBJ2-3; 7 bases agree with TRBD2. The CDR3 is made up of 15 amino acids. Unmatched junction bases numbered 12, after V lost 8 bases and J lost 4 bases. Germline V lookup: CDR1 SSHAT, CDR2 FNYEAQ (reference sequence).

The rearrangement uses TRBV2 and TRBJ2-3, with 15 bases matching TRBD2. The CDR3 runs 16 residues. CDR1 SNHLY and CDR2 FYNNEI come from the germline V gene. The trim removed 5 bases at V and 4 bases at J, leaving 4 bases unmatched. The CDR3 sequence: CASSRTSGGAADTQYF. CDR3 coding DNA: TGTGCCAGCAGTAGGACTAGCGGGGGGGCCGCAGATACGCAGTATTTT.

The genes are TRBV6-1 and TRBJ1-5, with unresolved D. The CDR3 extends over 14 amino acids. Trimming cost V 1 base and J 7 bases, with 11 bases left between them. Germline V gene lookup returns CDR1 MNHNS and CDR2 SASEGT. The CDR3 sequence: CASSEEYGEQPQHF. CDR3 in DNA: TGTGCCAGCAGTGAAGAGTACGGGGAACAGCCCCAGCATTTT.

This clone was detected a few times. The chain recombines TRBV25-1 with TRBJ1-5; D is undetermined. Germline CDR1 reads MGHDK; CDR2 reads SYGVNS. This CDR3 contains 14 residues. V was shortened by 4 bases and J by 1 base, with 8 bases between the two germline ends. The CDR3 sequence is CASSGPLSNQPQHF. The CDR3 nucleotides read TGTGCCAGCAGTGGTCCTTTAAGCAATCAGCCCCAGCATTTT.

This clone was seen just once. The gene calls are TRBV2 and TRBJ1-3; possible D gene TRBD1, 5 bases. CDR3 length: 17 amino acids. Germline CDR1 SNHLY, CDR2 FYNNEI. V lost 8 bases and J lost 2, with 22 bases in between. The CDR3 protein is CASARERGGLTGNTIYF. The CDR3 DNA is TGTGCCAGCGCGCGAGAAAGGGGAGGTCTGACTGGAAACACCATATATTTT. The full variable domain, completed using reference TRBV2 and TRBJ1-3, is EPEVTQTPSHQVTQMGQEVILRCVPISNHLYFYWYRQILGQKVEFLVSFYNNEISEKSEIFDDQFSVERPDGSNFTLKIRSTKLEDSAMYFCASARERGGLTGNTIYFGEGSWLTVV.

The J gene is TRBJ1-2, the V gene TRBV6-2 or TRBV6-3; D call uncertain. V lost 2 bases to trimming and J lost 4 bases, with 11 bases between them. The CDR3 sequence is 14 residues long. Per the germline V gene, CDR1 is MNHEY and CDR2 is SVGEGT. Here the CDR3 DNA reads TGTGCCAGCAGTTACGCGGGCTCAGGCTATGGCTACACCTTC. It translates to CASSYAGSGYGYTF.

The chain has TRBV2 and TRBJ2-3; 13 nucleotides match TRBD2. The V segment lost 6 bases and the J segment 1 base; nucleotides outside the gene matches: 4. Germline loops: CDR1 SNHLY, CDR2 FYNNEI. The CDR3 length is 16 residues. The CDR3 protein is CASSITSGGGTDTQYF. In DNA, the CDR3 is TGTGCCAGCAGCATAACTAGCGGGGGGGGCACAGATACGCAGTATTTT.

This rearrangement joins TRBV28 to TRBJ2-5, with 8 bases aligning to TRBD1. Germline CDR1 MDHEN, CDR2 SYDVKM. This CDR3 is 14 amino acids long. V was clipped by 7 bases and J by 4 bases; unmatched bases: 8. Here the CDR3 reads CASTSPGGRETQYF. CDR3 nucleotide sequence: TGTGCCAGCACCTCCCCAGGGGGCCGAGAGACCCAGTACTTC.

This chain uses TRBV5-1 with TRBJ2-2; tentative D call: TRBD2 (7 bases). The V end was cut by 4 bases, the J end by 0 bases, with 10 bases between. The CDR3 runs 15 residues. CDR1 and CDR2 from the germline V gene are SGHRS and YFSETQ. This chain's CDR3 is CASSTGGANTGELFF. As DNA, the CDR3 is TGCGCCAGCAGCACGGGGGGCGCGAACACCGGGGAGCTGTTTTTT.

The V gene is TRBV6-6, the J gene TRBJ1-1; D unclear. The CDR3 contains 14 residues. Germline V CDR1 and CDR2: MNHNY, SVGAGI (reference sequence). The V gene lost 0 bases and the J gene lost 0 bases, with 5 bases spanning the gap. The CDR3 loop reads CASSYSELNTEAFF. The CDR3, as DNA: TGTGCCAGCAGTTACTCGGAGCTGAACACTGAAGCTTTCTTT.

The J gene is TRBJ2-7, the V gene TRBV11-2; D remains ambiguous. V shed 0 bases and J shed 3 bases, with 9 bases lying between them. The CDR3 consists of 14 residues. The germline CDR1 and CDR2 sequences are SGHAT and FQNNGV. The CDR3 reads CASSLDSGFYEQYF. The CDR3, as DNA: TGTGCCAGCAGCTTAGATTCGGGTTTCTACGAGCAGTACTTC. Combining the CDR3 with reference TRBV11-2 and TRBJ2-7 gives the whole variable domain EAGVAQSPRYKIIEKRQSVAFWCNPISGHATLYWYQQILGQGPKLLIQFQNNGVVDDSQLPKDRFSAERLKGVDSTLKIQPAKLEDSAVYLCASSLDSGFYEQYFGPGTRLTVT.

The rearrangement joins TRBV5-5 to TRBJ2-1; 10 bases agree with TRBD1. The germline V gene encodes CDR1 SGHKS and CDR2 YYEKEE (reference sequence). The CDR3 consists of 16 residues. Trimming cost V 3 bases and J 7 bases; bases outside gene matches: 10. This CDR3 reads CASSSPGQGVGNEQFF. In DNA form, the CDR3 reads TGTGCCAGCAGCTCGCCCGGACAGGGGGTTGGGAATGAGCAGTTCTTC.

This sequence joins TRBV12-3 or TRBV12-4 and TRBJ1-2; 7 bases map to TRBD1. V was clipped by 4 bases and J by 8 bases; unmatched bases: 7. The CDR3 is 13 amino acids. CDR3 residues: CASSSRTGGGYTF. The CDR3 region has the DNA TGTGCCAGCAGTTCTCGGACAGGTGGAGGCTACACCTTC.

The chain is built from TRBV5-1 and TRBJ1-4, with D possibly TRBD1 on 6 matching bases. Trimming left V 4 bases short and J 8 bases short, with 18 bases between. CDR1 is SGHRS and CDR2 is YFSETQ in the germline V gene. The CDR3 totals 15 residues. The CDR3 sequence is CASSAGTTYWEKLFF. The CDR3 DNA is TGCGCCAGCAGCGCCGGGACAACGTACTGGGAAAAACTGTTTTTT.